The sample holds many counts of the clone carrying this TCR beta chain. The V and J ends lost 0 bases and 1 base respectively, with 7 bases between them. The V gene's germline CDR1 is SGHDT and CDR2 YYEEEE. The CDR3 length is 14 residues. One Seattle source followed patients from active infection through their disease course. The data originate from a study of blood T cell repertoires in COVID-19. Background on the study: Sites across the United States, Italy and Spain contributed samples from acute and convalescent COVID-19. PBMCs, B-cell-depleted T cells, or T cells were the source of the cDNA or gDNA that made up the material.

Per the original methods: By means of reference gene primer amplification, nucleated cell counts were estimated. The protocol was immunoSEQ multiplex PCR, while the TCRdb copy is restricted to in-frame clones and leaves out a portion. That table supplies the V and J calls and clone size; D and trimming were determined from the DNA. The sample includes fewer than 350,000 clones, about 91% of them seen just once. This TCR derives from a woman in her twenties or thirties with COVID-19, enrolled during active disease. Sequenced sample: peripheral blood. V gene TRBV5-6 combines with J gene TRBJ1-1; D is ambiguous. CDR3 nucleotides: TGTGCCAGCAGCTTGGTGGCCGCGAACACTGAAGCTTTCTTT. This sequence encodes CASSLVAANTEAFF.